This entry lists 30 T cell receptor beta chains sequenced from one sample in a study of cytomegalovirus exposure and HLA in healthy donors. The method was immunoSEQ multiplex PCR; TCRdb's version includes in-frame clones alone and lacks a portion of them. The sample has 150,000 to 200,000 clones; 86% are singletons. Sequencing was done on a sample of PBMCs. Every receptor here comes from a woman aged 25 to 39 in good health and CMV-seronegative.

J is TRBJ2-3 and V is TRBV5-4; 9 nucleotides match TRBD2. The CDR3 consists of 16 residues. The germline CDR1 and CDR2 sequences are SGHNT and YYREEE (reference sequence). V dropped 3 bases and J dropped 4; count of bases not matched to a gene: 9. The CDR3 here is CASSSLSGGGPDTQYF. As DNA, the CDR3 is TGTGCCAGCAGCTCCCTTAGCGGGGGAGGGCCAGATACGCAGTATTTT.

The J gene is TRBJ2-5, the V gene TRBV14; 10 nucleotides agree with TRBD1. CDR1 is SGHDN, CDR2 FVKESK, per germline. The junction had 12 bases not matched to a gene; V was cut back by 4 bases and J by 4 bases. The CDR3 extends over 17 amino acids. The CDR3: CASSPFSGTGVAETQYF. The CDR3, as DNA: TGTGCCAGCAGCCCCTTCTCCGGGACAGGGGTGGCAGAGACCCAGTACTTC.

The CDR3 DNA reads as TGTGCCAGCAGTTCAACAGTGTACGAGCAGTACTTC. Translation: CASSSTVYEQYF. The chain combines TRBV27 with TRBJ2-7, with no clear D. Trimming took 4 bases from V and 4 from J, leaving 8 bases between them. CDR1 and CDR2 (germline): MNHEY, SMNVEV (reference sequence). This CDR3 spans 12 amino acids.

The CDR3 DNA reads TGTGCCAGCAGTGTCCAGAACTATAATTCACCCCTCCACTTT. This encodes CASSVQNYNSPLHF. The chain employs TRBV2 and TRBJ1-6, with D unclear. With 4 bases removed from V and 3 bases from J, the gap between germline ends came to 7 bases. The CDR3 runs 14 residues. Germline V CDR1 and CDR2: SNHLY, FYNNEI.

The chain couples TRBV10-1 to TRBJ2-2; the D gene is possibly TRBD2 (6 bases). The CDR3 spans 14 residues. In germline, CDR1 is WNHNN, CDR2 SYGVQD (reference sequence). The V end was cut by 6 bases, the J end by 6 bases, with 14 bases between. CDR3 sequence reads: CASRGGTGAGELFF. The CDR3 DNA is TGCGCCAGCAGGGGCGGGACTGGCGCCGGGGAGCTGTTTTTT.

The chain links TRBV4-1 to TRBJ2-7; D not resolved. The CDR3 length is 16 residues. Germline V gene data show CDR1 as MGHRA and CDR2 as YSYEKL. V was shortened by 0 bases and J by 0 bases, with 12 bases between the two germline ends. CDR3 region: CASSQDPASSSYEQYF. CDR3 sequence (DNA): TGCGCCAGCAGCCAAGATCCGGCGTCGAGCTCCTACGAGCAGTACTTC.

The chain has TRBV7-2 and TRBJ2-7; no definite D call. V was cut by 3 bases and J by 6 bases, with 15 bases left in between. Germline V lookup: CDR1 SGHTA, CDR2 FQGNSA. This CDR3 contains 14 residues. The CDR3 sequence: CASSFPGSAVEQYF. DNA for the CDR3: TGTGCCAGCAGCTTCCCGGGTTCTGCGGTCGAGCAGTACTTC.

The chain uses TRBV7-2 and TRBJ2-1, with TRBD2 identical over 14 bases. This CDR3 contains 19 residues. Germline V gene sequence: CDR1 SGHTA, CDR2 FQGNSA. The V and J ends lost 3 bases and 5 bases, in that order; junction bases with no gene match: 12. The CDR3 loop reads CASSLTSGGAGVYHNEQFF. The CDR3 DNA is TGTGCCAGCAGCTTGACTAGCGGGGGGGCGGGCGTTTATCACAATGAGCAGTTCTTC.

This chain links TRBV27 with TRBJ2-1; TRBD2 aligns across 7 bases. With V trimmed by 7 bases and J by 7 bases, 10 bases remained unmatched. This CDR3 is built from 14 residues. CDR1 is MNHEY, CDR2 SMNVEV, per germline (reference sequence). CDR3 coding DNA: TGTGCCAGCACCAAAAGGGGAGGGGCGAATGAGCAGTTCTTC. Protein: CASTKRGGANEQFF.

V usage is TRBV30 and J usage is TRBJ1-2; D is possibly TRBD1 (6 bases). The V and J ends lost 4 bases and 0 bases respectively, with 15 bases between them. This CDR3 has 15 residues. Germline V gives CDR1 GTSNPN, CDR2 SVGIG (reference sequence). The CDR3, as DNA: TGTGCCTGGACCCTAATGACAGGCACTAACTATGGCTACACCTTC. Protein: CAWTLMTGTNYGYTF.

CDR3 DNA: TGCGCCAGCAGCCAAGCCGGGACAGGGGACGAGCAGTACTTC. Amino acids: CASSQAGTGDEQYF. J is TRBJ2-7 and V is TRBV4-1, with 10 bases aligning to TRBD1. The CDR3 covers 14 residues. Germline-derived CDR1 and CDR2 are MGHRA and YSYEKL. V trimming: 1 base; J trimming: 5 bases; junction bases outside the gene matches: 2.

The J gene is TRBJ2-4, the V gene TRBV19; tentative D call: TRBD2 (5 bases). This CDR3 region has 17 residues. The ends were cut back, 3 bases at V and 0 bases at J, with 15 bases in the middle. Germline assignment: CDR1 LNHDA and CDR2 SQIVND (reference sequence). CDR3 residues: CASSIPNTGLAKNIQYF. The CDR3 nucleotides read TGTGCCAGTAGTATCCCAAATACGGGATTAGCCAAAAACATTCAGTACTTC.

The CDR3 bases are TGTGCCAGCAGCTTGGCCCCGGGTCCAGCCTACGAGCAGTACTTC. This codes for CASSLAPGPAYEQYF. The chain uses TRBV5-6 and TRBJ2-7; no reliable D call. V gave up 0 bases and J gave up 2 bases, with 12 bases separating them. Germline lookup yields CDR1 SGHDT and CDR2 YYEEEE. This CDR3 is built from 15 residues.

The rearrangement joins TRBV19 to TRBJ2-5; D remains ambiguous. The germline CDR1 and CDR2 sequences are LNHDA and SQIVND (reference sequence). V lost 3 bases to trimming and J lost 10 bases, with 15 bases between them. The CDR3 consists of 13 residues. CDR3 sequence (DNA): TGTGCCAGTAGTATCGGTACCGCTTCGGGCCAGTACTTC. Amino acids: CASSIGTASGQYF.

A few counts support this clone. This chain links TRBV30 with TRBJ2-7; possibly TRBD1 or TRBD2 for D (6 bases each). Germline CDR1 GTSNPN, CDR2 SVGIG (reference sequence). The CDR3 covers 14 residues. V was pared by 0 bases and J by 4 bases, with 13 bases between. The CDR3 coding sequence is TGTGCCTGGAGTGTAGGGGGGAGTGGGTACGAGCAGTACTTC. Its translation: CAWSVGGSGYEQYF.

V usage is TRBV7-9 and J usage is TRBJ1-1; no reliable D call. V dropped 1 base and J dropped 6 bases, with 12 bases sitting between them. The germline CDR1 and CDR2 sequences are SEHNR and FQNEAQ (reference sequence). The CDR3 is 14 amino acids. The CDR3 DNA sequence: TGTGCCAGCAGCTTAGGGACGGCGAGCCCTGAAGCTTTCTTT. Translating gives CASSLGTASPEAFF. The variable domain in full, completed from reference TRBV7-9 and TRBJ1-1, reads DTGVSQNPRHKITKRGQNVTFRCDPISEHNRLYWYRQTLGQGPEFLTYFQNEAQLEKSRLLSDRFSAERPKGSFSTLEIQRTEQGDSAMYLCASSLGTASPEAFFGQGTRLTVV.

This clone was seen once. The genes are TRBV5-4 and TRBJ2-3, with D perhaps TRBD1 or TRBD2 (6 bases each). Germline loops: CDR1 SGHNT, CDR2 YYREEE (reference sequence). Trimming cost V 4 bases and J 2 bases, with 17 bases left between them. This CDR3 is built from 16 residues. Written as DNA, the CDR3 is TGTGCCAGCAGCCCCCGATCGGGGGCGATCACAGATACGCAGTATTTT. It encodes CASSPRSGAITDTQYF.

This clone was seen a few times. The V gene is TRBV4-1, the J gene TRBJ1-6; no definite D call. The CDR3 contains 16 residues. Germline V gives CDR1 MGHRA, CDR2 YSYEKL. V was cut by 1 base and J by 7 bases, with 14 bases left in between. The CDR3 nucleotides are TGCGCCAGCAGCCAAGTTTTAGACCAAAGGAATTCACCCCTCCACTTT. Translation gives CASSQVLDQRNSPLHF.

This clone was observed once. This chain uses TRBV6-1 with TRBJ2-2; D not resolved. With 1 base removed from V and 9 bases from J, the gap between germline ends came to 15 bases. The CDR3 has 15 residues. Germline values: CDR1 MNHNS, CDR2 SASEGT. In DNA form, the CDR3 reads TGTGCCAGCAGTGAAGGGGTAGCCCCCAACAGGGAGCTGTTTTTT. Its translation: CASSEGVAPNRELFF.

The rearrangement links TRBV5-4 to TRBJ2-1; D may correspond to TRBD1 or TRBD2 (5 bases each). CDR3 length: 12 amino acids. CDR1 and CDR2 from the germline V gene are SGHNT and YYREEE (reference sequence). V gave up 5 bases and J gave up 7 bases, with 10 bases separating them. CDR3 protein: CASRSGPNEQFF. CDR3 bases: TGTGCCAGCAGGTCGGGGCCAAATGAGCAGTTCTTC.

The CDR3 loop reads CASSLLGQGSSYEQYF. Written as DNA, the CDR3 is TGTGCCAGCAGTTTACTTGGACAGGGGAGCTCCTACGAGCAGTACTTC. The rearrangement links TRBV27 to TRBJ2-7; 9 bases fit TRBD1. The CDR3 consists of 16 residues. Trimming took 2 bases from V and 0 from J; bases not matched to a gene: 5. Germline CDR1 and CDR2: MNHEY and SMNVEV (reference sequence).

V usage is TRBV6-1 and J usage is TRBJ1-1; no clear D. V lost 0 bases to trimming and J lost 10 bases, with 12 bases between them. The germline V gene has CDR1 MNHNS and CDR2 SASEGT. The CDR3 has 13 residues. CDR3 nucleotides: TGTGCCAGCAGTGAAGCGTTCCAGGTCGGAGCTTTCTTT. Protein: CASSEAFQVGAFF.

This rearrangement joins TRBV21-1 to TRBJ2-3; TRBD1 is taken as the D call from the table, unchecked against the DNA. TRBV21-1 is annotated as a pseudogene. The CDR3 extends over 17 amino acids. CDR3 sequence: CASSKPTGERVTDTQYF. Written as DNA, the CDR3 is TGTGCCAGCAGCAAACCCACAGGGGAGAGGGTCACAGATACGCAGTATTTT.

The CDR3 sequence is CATSRATVSSEKLFF. As DNA, the CDR3 is TGTGCCACCAGCAGGGCGACAGTGAGTAGTGAAAAACTGTTTTTT. J is TRBJ1-4 and V is TRBV15; a weak D match, TRBD1 (5 bases). CDR1 is LNHNV, CDR2 YYDKDF, per germline (reference sequence). With 3 bases removed from V and 7 bases from J, the gap between germline ends came to 15 bases. CDR3 length: 15 amino acids.

Here the CDR3 reads CASSKVGGVLSLEGKNPYEQYF. CDR3 sequence (DNA): TGTGCCAGCAGCAAAGTAGGTGGAGTACTGTCGCTAGAAGGAAAGAACCCATACGAGCAGTACTTC. This sequence joins TRBV21-1 and TRBJ2-7; TRBD2 is the table's D call and was not checked against the DNA. TRBV21-1 is a listed pseudogene. The CDR3 extends over 22 amino acids.

V is TRBV5-1 and J is TRBJ1-1; maybe TRBD1 (5 bases). Germline CDR1 and CDR2: SGHRS and YFSETQ. Trimming removed 0 bases at V and 8 bases at J, with 17 bases between. This CDR3 is built from 15 residues. CDR3 bases: TGCGCCAGCAGCTTGGGGGGCGTCGGACAATTCGAAGCTTTCTTT. This gives the protein CASSLGGVGQFEAFF.

Written as DNA, the CDR3 is TGCGCCAGCAGCCAAGTCGGCGGGGGGGCCACAGATACGCAGTATTTT. This codes for CASSQVGGGATDTQYF. The chain is built from TRBV4-1 and TRBJ2-3; 9 bases match TRBD2. Losses at the gene ends were 1 base for V and 2 bases for J; bases not matched to a gene: 4. The CDR3 extends over 16 amino acids. Germline loops: CDR1 MGHRA, CDR2 YSYEKL.

The J gene is TRBJ2-1, the V gene TRBV30; D is uncertain. The CDR3 is made up of 14 amino acids. V dropped 4 bases and J dropped 0 bases, with 10 bases sitting between them. Germline V gives CDR1 GTSNPN, CDR2 SVGIG (reference sequence). The CDR3 reads CAWIGSYSYNEQFF. The CDR3 nucleotides read TGTGCCTGGATAGGGTCCTACTCCTACAATGAGCAGTTCTTC.

The genes are TRBV15 and TRBJ2-7, with 12 bases aligning to TRBD2. V lost 1 base, J lost 2 bases, and 3 bases stayed unmatched. The CDR3 loop spans 16 amino acids. Looked up from germline, CDR1 is LNHNV and CDR2 is YYDKDF (reference sequence). The CDR3 region is CATSRVTSGGPYEQYF. CDR3 coding DNA: TGTGCCACCAGCAGAGTTACTAGCGGGGGGCCCTACGAGCAGTACTTC.

This chain uses TRBV7-2 with TRBJ2-5, with a weak D call TRBD1 (6 bases). The germline V gene encodes CDR1 SGHTA and CDR2 FQGNSA. The CDR3 sequence is 14 residues long. V was clipped by 3 bases and J by 3 bases, with 11 bases between them. The CDR3 coding sequence is TGTGCCAGCAGCTTTTGGGGGCCGGAAGAGACCCAGTACTTC. Encoded protein: CASSFWGPEETQYF.